A single sample gave rise to the 9 T cell receptor beta chains below, sequenced in a study of control samples from healthy donors and cancer patients. TCRdb keeps only in-frame clones here, not all; method: immunoSEQ multiplex PCR. The sample holds about 130,000 clones, roughly 95% seen once. Material: blood. The receptors were gathered from a young man in good health.

The chain is built from TRBV10-3 and TRBJ1-1, with D maybe TRBD1 (6 bases). The germline gives CDR1 ENHRY, CDR2 SYGVKD. The CDR3 has 13 amino acids. The V gene lost 0 bases and the J gene lost 9 bases, with 11 bases spanning the gap. The CDR3 DNA reads as TGTGCCATCAGTGAGTCGGGACATCGACAAGCTTTCTTT. It translates to CAISESGHRQAFF.

The rearrangement links TRBV2 to TRBJ2-7; 7 bases align to TRBD1. The J segment lost 1 base and the V segment lost 0 bases, leaving 9 bases of the junction unmatched. The CDR3 sequence is 17 residues long. The germline V gene has CDR1 SNHLY and CDR2 FYNNEI. As DNA, the CDR3 is TGTGCCAGCAGTGAAGCGCCAGGGACAGTCCTGTCCTACGAGCAGTACTTC. It translates to CASSEAPGTVLSYEQYF.

The V and J genes are TRBV7-2 and TRBJ2-7; TRBD1 agrees at 8 bases. This CDR3 has 14 amino acids. The ends lost 0 bases at V and 4 bases at J; junction bases unmatched: 2. Germline loops: CDR1 SGHTA, CDR2 FQGNSA. CDR3 nucleotides: TGTGCCAGCAGCTTAGCGGGGACAGGTTACGAGCAGTACTTC. Translated: CASSLAGTGYEQYF.

This rearrangement joins TRBV5-4 to TRBJ1-1; no firm D call. Germline V CDR1 and CDR2: SGHNT, YYREEE (reference sequence). Trimming stripped 2 bases from V and 0 bases from J, with 2 bases between. The length of the CDR3 is 12 residues. The CDR3 protein is CASSFLNTEAFF. The CDR3 DNA reads as TGTGCCAGCAGCTTCCTGAACACTGAAGCTTTCTTT.

This sequence joins TRBV9 and TRBJ2-1; D unresolved. The CDR3 contains 15 residues. The germline V and J ends were trimmed by 0 bases and 0 bases, with 7 bases remaining between them. Germline-derived CDR1 and CDR2 are SGDLS and YYNGEE. CDR3 sequence: CASSVGAGSYNEQFF. The CDR3 DNA sequence: TGTGCCAGCAGCGTAGGGGCAGGCTCCTACAATGAGCAGTTCTTC.

The chain links TRBV3-1 (or the pseudogene TRBV3-2) to TRBJ2-2; D remains ambiguous. CDR1 is LGHDT and CDR2 is YNNKEL in the germline V gene (reference sequence). There are 14 residues in the CDR3. V dropped 1 base and J dropped 3 bases, with 6 bases sitting between them. Here the CDR3 reads CASSQGRDTGELFF. The CDR3 DNA reads TGTGCCAGCAGCCAAGGACGTGACACCGGGGAGCTGTTTTTT.

The chain has TRBV12-5 and TRBJ2-3; 8 positions match TRBD2. Germline V CDR1 and CDR2: LGHNT, FRNRAP. This CDR3 spans 16 amino acids. V gave up 1 base and J gave up 1 base; unmatched junction bases: 4. The CDR3 is CASGLGARGGTDTQYF. CDR3 nucleotide sequence: TGTGCTAGTGGTTTGGGTGCGCGGGGGGGCACAGATACGCAGTATTTT.

V and J are TRBV19 and TRBJ1-2; the D is unclear. The V end was cut by 8 bases, the J end by 4 bases, with 11 bases between. The length of the CDR3 is 12 residues. Germline CDR1 reads LNHDA; CDR2 reads SQIVND (reference sequence). This CDR3 is CASFTGIYGYTF. The CDR3 DNA reads TGTGCCAGTTTCACCGGGATCTATGGCTACACCTTC.

The rearrangement links TRBV6-5 to TRBJ2-7, with 7 bases that match TRBD1. The ends lost 5 bases at V and 4 bases at J; junction bases unmatched: 8. This CDR3 has 14 amino acids. Germline V gene data show CDR1 as MNHEY and CDR2 as SVGAGI. CDR3 protein: CASSTRDSRYEQYF. CDR3 nucleotide sequence: TGTGCCAGCAGTACCCGGGACAGTCGATACGAGCAGTACTTC.